This T cell receptor (beta chain) emerged from a study of cytomegalovirus exposure and HLA in healthy donors. These donors were members of the 120-subject validation cohort, a group separate from the approximately 680-subject first cohort. A remark on this clone: Its target is not known.

Assay: immunoSEQ multiplex PCR; the TCRdb copy retains only in-frame clones and omits some. The table includes 110,000 or so clones, about 94% detected once. Broader study findings: Researchers catalogued some 160 TCR beta chains as cytomegalovirus-associated.

The TCR originated in a woman aged 18-29 years in good health and CMV-seronegative. The sequencing input was PBMCs.

This CDR3 reads CASSHPRVAFNYGYTF. The CDR3 coding sequence is TGTGCCAGCAGTCACCCCCGAGTAGCCTTTAACTATGGCTACACCTTC. The J gene is TRBJ1-2, the V gene TRBV28; D is ambiguous. CDR3 length equals 16 residues. The V and J ends lost 5 bases and 1 base respectively, with 17 bases between them. Germline V gene data show CDR1 as MDHEN and CDR2 as SYDVKM.